The clone carrying this TCR beta chain has at least ten counts. Its antigen is still unknown. Time point indicated: sample taken at primary tumor resection. The 72 donors had untreated early-stage non-small cell lung cancer. The sample belongs to a study of spatial heterogeneity in lung cancer. Study background: Detected beta-chain sequences consistently exceeded alpha-chain sequences.

Unique molecular identifiers, one per molecule, were present on every TCR cDNA molecule. TCRdb called the 5' RACE reads again in MiXCR, with one record for every CDR3 protein. Of approximately 49,000 distinct CDR3 sequences in the sample, roughly 5% were seen once. Study-wide points: Blood carried ubiquitous expanded tumor TCRs more at resection than follow-up.

The source of this sequence is a male donor with early-stage non-small cell lung cancer. Sequencing used PBMCs, obtained at surgery.

The CDR3 DNA reads TGTGCCAGCAGCTTGGCTCTCGCGGGTCTTGGCCTGGGGCAGTACTTC. Translation gives CASSLALAGLGLGQYF. The V gene is TRBV5-5, the J gene TRBJ2-7; D may be TRBD2 (5 bases). The CDR3 is 16 amino acids. Germline V gene sequence: CDR1 SGHKS, CDR2 YYEKEE (reference sequence). V lost 0 bases and J 9 bases, leaving 22 bases between the germline ends. Looking up the rest from reference TRBV5-5 and TRBJ2-7 gives the full variable domain: DAGVTQSPTHLIKTRGQQVTLRCSPISGHKSVSWYQQVLGQGPQFIFQYYEKEERGRGNFPDRFSARQFPNYSSELNVNALLLGDSALYLCASSLALAGLGLGQYFGPGTRLTVT.